The 24 T cell receptor beta chains reported below all come from one sample, sequenced in a study of CXCR3-negative and CXCR3-positive naive CD8 T cells. The libraries of TRB cDNA were constructed through 5' RACE using UMI labels. TCRdb re-called the 5' RACE reads, yielding one record per CDR3 amino acid sequence without DNA. Its clone listing holds 100,000 to 150,000 distinct CDR3 sequences. The sequenced sample was naive CXCR3- CD8+ T cells from blood. Described subset: CD45RO-CCR7+CD27+CD95- naive CD8+ T cells lacking CXCR3 (TNR3-). Receptors were obtained from a human donor in good health. Some clones in this sample may be carry-over from other donors' samples.

This chain uses TRBV18 with TRBJ2-7. The CDR3 extends over 12 amino acids. CDR1 and CDR2 (germline): KGHSH, LQKENI. CDR3 sequence reads: CASSPVSYEQYF.

This chain uses TRBV25-1 with TRBJ1-6; TCRdb lists TRBD1, though no DNA is available to test this call. Germline values: CDR1 MGHDK, CDR2 SYGVNS. The CDR3 consists of 16 residues. The CDR3 reads CASSEYGQGPIGALHF.

The chain is built from TRBV29-1 and TRBJ2-2. Germline loops: CDR1 SQVTM, CDR2 ANQGSEA. The CDR3 loop spans 11 amino acids. CDR3 protein: CSVERGGELFF.

This sequence joins TRBV7-6 and TRBJ2-5; TCRdb returns TRBD1, unconfirmable since there is no DNA. This CDR3 is built from 12 residues. The germline CDR1 and CDR2 sequences are SGHVS and FNYEAQ. This CDR3 is CASRDRGETQYF.

This chain joins TRBV28 and TRBJ2-5; TCRdb's assignment of TRBD2 cannot be checked, as there is no DNA. The CDR3 runs to 21 residues. Looked up from germline, CDR1 is MDHEN and CDR2 is SYDVKM. CDR3 amino acids: CASSLWGSSHRTSGSVKTQYF.

The chain joins TRBV3-1 to TRBJ2-2. The germline gives CDR1 LGHDT, CDR2 YNNKEL (reference sequence). The CDR3 has 12 residues. CDR3 amino acids: CASRQGVAELFF.

CDR3 amino acids: CASSLAATVANTGELFF. The chain is built from TRBV7-6 and TRBJ2-2. Germline V gene data show CDR1 as SGHVS and CDR2 as FNYEAQ. The CDR3 is 17 amino acids.

The chain is built from TRBV11-2 and TRBJ2-7; as DNA is missing, the TRBD1 call by TCRdb cannot be tested. The CDR3 loop spans 14 amino acids. Germline V gene lookup returns CDR1 SGHAT and CDR2 FQNNGV. CDR3 in amino acids: CASSVTPGSYEQYF.

The chain has TRBV6-5 and TRBJ2-5; TCRdb picks TRBD2, but there is no DNA to check that call. The length of the CDR3 is 17 residues. The germline gives CDR1 MNHEY, CDR2 SVGAGI. CDR3 sequence reads: CASSWGLAENYQETQYF.

The rearrangement links TRBV7-6 to TRBJ1-5. Germline V gene data show CDR1 as SGHVS and CDR2 as FNYEAQ. CDR3 length: 14 amino acids. This CDR3 reads CASSLGAGYQPQHF.

V usage is TRBV5-5 and J usage is TRBJ2-2; TCRdb returns TRBD1, unconfirmable since there is no DNA. Germline CDR1 reads SGHKS; CDR2 reads YYEKEE (reference sequence). This CDR3 is 20 amino acids long. CDR3 loop: CASSPRWGARTHPNTGELFF.

V and J are TRBV7-2 and TRBJ2-2. In germline, CDR1 is SGHTA, CDR2 FQGNSA. The CDR3 runs to 17 residues. CDR3 protein: CASSLVRYTSNTGELFF.

The chain combines TRBV7-6 with TRBJ2-7; the D call from TCRdb, TRBD2, cannot be confirmed without DNA. The CDR3 has 15 residues. Germline V gives CDR1 SGHVS, CDR2 FNYEAQ. The CDR3 loop reads CASSDERGTSYEQYF.

The chain uses TRBV2 and TRBJ2-1; TCRdb proposes TRBD1, but this gene call is untestable without DNA. The CDR3 contains 14 residues. Germline CDR1 is SNHLY and CDR2 is FYNNEI. CDR3 in amino acids: CASSEQGEDNEQFF.

This rearrangement joins TRBV11-2 to TRBJ2-3; TCRdb selects TRBD2, and the lack of DNA leaves this call unchecked. Germline V gene lookup returns CDR1 SGHAT and CDR2 FQNNGV. CDR3 length: 16 residues. The CDR3 spells CASSLSLAVPTDTQYF.

The chain links TRBV27 to TRBJ2-7; no DNA is available, so the TRBD2 call from TCRdb remains unchecked. This CDR3 comprises 12 residues. CDR1 MNHEY and CDR2 SMNVEV come from the germline V gene (reference sequence). This CDR3 is CASSPGLYEQYF.

This sequence joins TRBV29-1 and TRBJ2-1; TCRdb's assignment of TRBD2 cannot be checked, as there is no DNA. Germline CDR1 SQVTM, CDR2 ANQGSEA. There are 14 residues in the CDR3. This CDR3 is CSALGGLHYNEQFF.

J is TRBJ2-7 and V is TRBV4-1. The CDR3 length is 13 residues. Germline loops: CDR1 MGHRA, CDR2 YSYEKL. The CDR3 loop is CASSQVSSYEQYF.

The chain is built from TRBV6-2 or TRBV6-3 and TRBJ1-2; there is no DNA to check the TCRdb D call of TRBD1. CDR3 size: 12 residues. The germline CDR1 and CDR2 sequences are MNHEY and SVGEGT. The CDR3 sequence is CASSYTPEGYTF.

The gene calls are TRBV19 and TRBJ1-5; there is no DNA to check the TCRdb D call of TRBD1. CDR3 length: 15 residues. Germline CDR1 reads LNHDA; CDR2 reads SQIVND (reference sequence). CDR3 protein: CASTRDRGLNQPQHF.

The chain has TRBV24-1 and TRBJ2-2; TCRdb's D call, TRBD1, is unchecked because there is no DNA. The CDR3 length is 17 residues. Germline V gene lookup returns CDR1 KGHDR and CDR2 SFDVKD. The CDR3 sequence: CATSDHDRDSLTGELFF.

The rearrangement uses TRBV5-1 and TRBJ1-1; the TCRdb call, TRBD1, lacks DNA for checking. The germline CDR1 and CDR2 sequences are SGHRS and YFSETQ. This CDR3 region has 16 residues. The CDR3 is CASSLANGANVPRAFF.

This sequence joins TRBV6-2 or TRBV6-3 and TRBJ2-7; with no DNA, the TCRdb D assignment of TRBD1 cannot be verified. Germline V lookup: CDR1 MNHEY, CDR2 SVGEGT. There are 17 residues in the CDR3. The CDR3 loop reads CASSYTPGAARSPAQYF.

The rearrangement uses TRBV28 and TRBJ1-1; TCRdb proposes TRBD1, but this gene call is untestable without DNA. Germline V CDR1 and CDR2: MDHEN, SYDVKM. The CDR3 has 12 amino acids. The CDR3: CASSFRGAEAFF.